The T cell receptor beta chain under discussion was sequenced for a study of control samples from healthy donors and cancer patients. Data came from immunoSEQ multiplex PCR; TCRdb stores just in-frame clones and leaves some out. Of under 85,000 clones listed, approximately 93% are singletons. Trimming left V 10 bases short and J 8 bases short, with 20 bases between. Looked up from germline, CDR1 is MNHEY and CDR2 is SVGAGI. The CDR3 runs to 13 residues. V gene TRBV6-5 combines with J gene TRBJ1-1; perhaps TRBD1 as D (5 bases). The TCR sequence derives from a woman aged 40 to 50 with lung cancer. Source material: PBMCs. CDR3 nucleotides: TGTGCCACCTCTCTCCCCTGGGGCCCCGAAGCTTTCTTT. Protein product: CATSLPWGPEAFF.